The rows below give T cell receptor beta chains drawn from one sample of a study of T cell responses to AZD1222 COVID-19 vaccine. Sequenced by immunoSEQ multiplex PCR; TCRdb stores in-frame clones only, minus some. This sample has about 140,000 clones, with approximately 85% found just once. The input for sequencing was peripheral blood, taken on day 0 of AZD1222 vaccination. These receptors all come from an adult in good health. CDR3s include the opening cysteine and the closing phenylalanine or tryptophan. Each record gives: V gene, J gene, clone size, D gene, CDR3 protein, CDR3 DNA. A D gene is named only where the DNA matches it firmly. Some rows have no size entry. The others give once, few or many, or a class for an expanded clone.

v_gene: TRBV30; j_gene: TRBJ1-2; abundance: few; d_gene: -; CDR3aa: CAWTPQGYGYTF; CDR3nt: TGTGCCTGGACCCCACAGGGCTATGGCTACACCTTC
v_gene: TRBV10-3; j_gene: TRBJ2-5; abundance: few; d_gene: TRBD2; CDR3aa: CAISSDGGIQETQYF; CDR3nt: TGTGCCATCAGCTCCGACGGGGGGATACAAGAGACCCAGTACTTC
v_gene: TRBV6-1; j_gene: TRBJ2-5; abundance: -; d_gene: TRBD1; CDR3aa: CASSEETGGRETQYF; CDR3nt: TGTGCCAGCAGTGAAGAGACAGGGGGCAGAGAGACCCAGTACTTC
v_gene: TRBV12-3/TRBV12-4; j_gene: TRBJ2-1; abundance: -; d_gene: -; CDR3aa: CASRQGRNEQFF; CDR3nt: TGTGCCAGCAGACAGGGGAGGAATGAGCAGTTCTTC
v_gene: TRBV5-6; j_gene: TRBJ1-2; abundance: -; d_gene: -; CDR3aa: CASSLVGYGYTF; CDR3nt: TGTGCCAGCAGCTTGGTAGGTTATGGCTACACCTTC
v_gene: TRBV2; j_gene: TRBJ2-3; abundance: -; d_gene: -; CDR3aa: CASSGAISTDTQYF; CDR3nt: TGTGCCAGCAGTGGGGCTATTAGCACAGATACGCAGTATTTT
v_gene: TRBV15; j_gene: TRBJ2-7; abundance: -; d_gene: TRBD1; CDR3aa: CATSSGQGYEQYF; CDR3nt: TGTGCCACCAGCAGTGGACAGGGCTACGAGCAGTACTTC
v_gene: TRBV11-2; j_gene: TRBJ1-2; abundance: -; d_gene: -; CDR3aa: CASSPDRGYGYTF; CDR3nt: TGTGCCAGCAGCCCGGACCGGGGGTATGGCTACACCTTC
v_gene: TRBV6-2/TRBV6-3; j_gene: TRBJ2-7; abundance: once; d_gene: TRBD2; CDR3aa: CASSSGLAGGGTSEQYF; CDR3nt: TGTGCCAGCAGTTCCGGTTTAGCGGGAGGCGGGACTAGCGAGCAGTACTTC
v_gene: TRBV30; j_gene: TRBJ2-3; abundance: -; d_gene: TRBD2; CDR3aa: CAWSKRGRTDTQYF; CDR3nt: TGTGCCTGGAGCAAGCGGGGGCGCACAGATACGCAGTATTTT
v_gene: TRBV25-1; j_gene: TRBJ2-1; abundance: -; d_gene: TRBD2; CDR3aa: CASDDPGLAGNEQFF; CDR3nt: TGTGCCAGCGACGACCCGGGACTAGCGGGGAATGAGCAGTTCTTC
v_gene: TRBV19; j_gene: TRBJ2-1; abundance: few; d_gene: TRBD2; CDR3aa: CASSNGGGNEQFF; CDR3nt: TGTGCCAGTAGTAATGGGGGAGGGAATGAGCAGTTCTTC
v_gene: TRBV11-2; j_gene: TRBJ2-7; abundance: -; d_gene: TRBD1; CDR3aa: CASSAGQGVIEQYF; CDR3nt: TGTGCCAGCAGCGCGGGACAGGGGGTAATCGAGCAGTACTTC
v_gene: TRBV5-1; j_gene: TRBJ1-2; abundance: -; d_gene: TRBD1; CDR3aa: CASSDSGTGGADGYTF; CDR3nt: TGCGCCAGCAGCGATAGTGGGACAGGGGGCGCGGATGGCTACACCTTC
v_gene: TRBV4-1; j_gene: TRBJ1-1; abundance: -; d_gene: -; CDR3aa: CASSQEGRGNTEAFF; CDR3nt: TGCGCCAGCAGCCAAGAAGGCAGGGGGAACACTGAAGCTTTCTTT
v_gene: TRBV6-5; j_gene: TRBJ2-7; abundance: -; d_gene: -; CDR3aa: CASARGTGYEQYF; CDR3nt: TGTGCCAGCGCCCGAGGGACGGGCTACGAGCAGTACTTC
v_gene: TRBV10-2; j_gene: TRBJ1-6; abundance: few; d_gene: -; CDR3aa: CASSGSLGLSSSPLHF; CDR3nt: TGCGCCAGCAGTGGCAGCTTGGGCCTGTCCAGTTCACCCCTCCACTTT
v_gene: TRBV5-1; j_gene: TRBJ1-1; abundance: -; d_gene: TRBD1; CDR3aa: CASSPRTGGSPEAFF; CDR3nt: TGCGCCAGCAGCCCACGGACAGGAGGGAGCCCTGAAGCTTTCTTT
v_gene: TRBV21-1; j_gene: TRBJ2-3; abundance: -; d_gene: -; CDR3aa: CASSKRNGRNTDTQYF; CDR3nt: TGTGCCAGCAGCAAAAGGAACGGGAGGAACACAGATACGCAGTATTTT
v_gene: TRBV24-1; j_gene: TRBJ2-1; abundance: -; d_gene: TRBD2; CDR3aa: CATSDLTAGVNEQFF; CDR3nt: TGTGCCACCAGTGATTTAACAGCGGGAGTTAATGAGCAGTTCTTC
v_gene: TRBV5-1; j_gene: TRBJ1-6; abundance: -; d_gene: TRBD1; CDR3aa: CASSLGQGNSPLHF; CDR3nt: TGCGCCAGCAGTTTGGGACAGGGTAATTCACCCCTCCACTTT
v_gene: TRBV27; j_gene: TRBJ2-7; abundance: -; d_gene: -; CDR3aa: CASGVEGRRNSIYEQYF; CDR3nt: TGTGCCAGCGGAGTTGAGGGAAGGAGAAATAGCATCTACGAGCAGTACTTC
v_gene: TRBV5-1; j_gene: TRBJ2-7; abundance: -; d_gene: -; CDR3aa: CASSRDRTGEQYF; CDR3nt: TGCGCCAGCAGCCGGGACCGAACGGGGGAGCAGTACTTC
v_gene: TRBV9; j_gene: TRBJ2-5; abundance: -; d_gene: TRBD2; CDR3aa: CASSTAGGAPPQETQYF; CDR3nt: TGTGCCAGCAGCACCGCCGGGGGGGCCCCTCCCCAAGAGACCCAGTACTTC
v_gene: TRBV12-3/TRBV12-4; j_gene: TRBJ1-1; abundance: -; d_gene: -; CDR3aa: CASRSTGNTEAFF; CDR3nt: TGTGCCAGCAGGTCCACAGGGAACACTGAAGCTTTCTTT
v_gene: TRBV11-3; j_gene: TRBJ1-2; abundance: -; d_gene: TRBD1; CDR3aa: CASSLSSDRDGYTF; CDR3nt: TGTGCCAGCAGCTTGTCGTCAGACAGGGATGGCTACACCTTC
v_gene: TRBV28; j_gene: TRBJ2-3; abundance: once; d_gene: -; CDR3aa: CASSLHADTQYF; CDR3nt: TGTGCCAGCAGTTTACATGCGGATACGCAGTATTTT
v_gene: TRBV23-1; j_gene: TRBJ2-7; abundance: once; d_gene: TRBD1; CDR3aa: CASSQSDRGGYF; CDR3nt: TGCGCCAGCAGTCAATCGGACAGGGGAGGATACTTC
v_gene: TRBV4-1; j_gene: TRBJ2-5; abundance: few; d_gene: TRBD2; CDR3aa: CASSPSGLTSGRQETQYF; CDR3nt: TGCGCCAGCAGCCCATCGGGACTGACTAGCGGGCGACAAGAGACCCAGTACTTC